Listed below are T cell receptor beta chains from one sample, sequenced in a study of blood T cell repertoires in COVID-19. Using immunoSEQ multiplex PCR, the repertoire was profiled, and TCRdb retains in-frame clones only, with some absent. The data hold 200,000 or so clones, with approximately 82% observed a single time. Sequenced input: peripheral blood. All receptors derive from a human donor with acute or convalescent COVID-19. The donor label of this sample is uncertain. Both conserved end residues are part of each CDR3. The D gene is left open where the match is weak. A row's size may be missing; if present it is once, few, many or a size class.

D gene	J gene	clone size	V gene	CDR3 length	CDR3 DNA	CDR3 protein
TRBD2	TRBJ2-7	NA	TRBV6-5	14	TGTGCCAGCAGTCTTGGACTAGGGACCTACGAGCAGTACTTC	CASSLGLGTYEQYF
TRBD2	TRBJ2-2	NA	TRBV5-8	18	TGTGCCAGCAGCTTGCTGGGGACTAGCTTCTCCGCCGCCGGGGAGCTGTTTTTT	CASSLLGTSFSAAGELFF
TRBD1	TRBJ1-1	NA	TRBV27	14	TGTGCCAGCAGGGCGGGACAGGGAGGCACTGAAGCTTTCTTT	CASRAGQGGTEAFF
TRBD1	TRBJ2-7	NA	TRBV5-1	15	TGCGCCAGCAGCTTGGGGATGGGACAGGGCGCCGAGCAGTACTTC	CASSLGMGQGAEQYF
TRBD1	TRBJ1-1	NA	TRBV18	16	TGTGCCAGCTCACTCTCAAAGGACAGGGGGAACACTGAAGCTTTCTTT	CASSLSKDRGNTEAFF
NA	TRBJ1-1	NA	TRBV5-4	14	TGTGCCAGCAGCCCGGTTTTGGGGAGGGCTGAAGCTTTCTTT	CASSPVLGRAEAFF
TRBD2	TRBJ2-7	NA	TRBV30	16	TGTGCCTGGAGTGTCCCGGGAAGCGGGAGATCCTACGAGCAGTACTTC	CAWSVPGSGRSYEQYF
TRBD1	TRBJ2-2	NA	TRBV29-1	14	TGCAGCGTTTGGACAGGGGGAAGCACCGGGGAGCTGTTTTTT	CSVWTGGSTGELFF
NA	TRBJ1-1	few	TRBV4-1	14	TGCGCCAGCAGCCCCCTTTGGGGGTCGGAGGGGGCTTTCTTT	CASSPLWGSEGAFF
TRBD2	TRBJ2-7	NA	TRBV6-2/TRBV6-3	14	TGTGCCAGCAGTTACGGCGGGAGCAGAATCGAGCAGTACTTC	CASSYGGSRIEQYF
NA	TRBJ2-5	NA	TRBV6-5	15	TGTGCCAGCAGTTACTTGGCTGCAGGGCGAGAGACCCAGTACTTC	CASSYLAAGRETQYF
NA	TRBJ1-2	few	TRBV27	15	TGTGCCAGCAGTAGGGGGGGAGAATTTAACTATGGCTACACCTTC	CASSRGGEFNYGYTF
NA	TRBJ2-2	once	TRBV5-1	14	TGCGCCAGCAGCTTGGGACTGTCGACCGGGGAGCTGTTTTTT	CASSLGLSTGELFF
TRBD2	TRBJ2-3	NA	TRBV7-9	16	TGTGCCAGCAGCCCCCTGGGGTTAGCGGGAGCAGATACGCAGTATTTT	CASSPLGLAGADTQYF
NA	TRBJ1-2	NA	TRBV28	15	TGTGCCAGCAGCCCCGGGACTGCGAAGATCTATGGCTACACCTTC	CASSPGTAKIYGYTF
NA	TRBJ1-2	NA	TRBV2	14	TGTGCCAGCAGTGGACAGTCTGCGAACTATGGCTACACCTTC	CASSGQSANYGYTF
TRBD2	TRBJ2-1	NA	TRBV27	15	TGTGCCAGCAGTTTAAGGGCGGGGGTATACAATGAGCAGTTCTTC	CASSLRAGVYNEQFF
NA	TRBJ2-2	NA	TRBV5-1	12	TGCGCCAGCAGCCGCGACACCGGGGAGCTGTTTTTT	CASSRDTGELFF
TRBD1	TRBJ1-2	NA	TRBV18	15	TGTGCCAGCTCACCCCCATCGACAGGGACCTATGGCTACACCTTC	CASSPPSTGTYGYTF
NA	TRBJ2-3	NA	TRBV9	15	TGTGCCAGCAGCCCGGGGGTGAAGTTCACAGATACGCAGTATTTT	CASSPGVKFTDTQYF
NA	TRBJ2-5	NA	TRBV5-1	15	TGCGCCAGCAGCCACCATACGGCTGCTGAGGAGGCCCAGTACTTC	CASSHHTAAEEAQYF
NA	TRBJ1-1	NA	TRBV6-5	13	TGTGCCAGCCAACAGGGAGGGGACACTGAAGCTTTCTTT	CASQQGGDTEAFF
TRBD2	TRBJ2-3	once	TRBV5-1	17	TGCGCCAGCAGCTTGGCCGGGTCGGGAGGTAGCACAGATACGCAGTATTTT	CASSLAGSGGSTDTQYF
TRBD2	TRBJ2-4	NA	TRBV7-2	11	TGTGCCAGCAGCTCCCTAGCGGGTCAGTACTTC	CASSSLAGQYF
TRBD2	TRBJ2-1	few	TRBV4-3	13	TGCGCCAGCAGCCAAGATTCGGGGGGGAGCCAGTTCTTC	CASSQDSGGSQFF
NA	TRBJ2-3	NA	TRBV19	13	TGTGCCAGTAGTATAAAGCATAGAGATACGCAGTATTTT	CASSIKHRDTQYF
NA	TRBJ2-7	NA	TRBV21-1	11	TGTGCCGGGGGAGGTCTTCACGAGCAGTACTTC	CAGGGLHEQYF
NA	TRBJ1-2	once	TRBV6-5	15	TGTGCCAGCAGTCTTCGGGACACATCTAACTATGGCTACACCTTC	CASSLRDTSNYGYTF
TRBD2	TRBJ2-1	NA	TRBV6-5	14	TGTGCCAGCTTCAGCGGGAGTATCTACAATGAGCAGTTCTTC	CASFSGSIYNEQFF
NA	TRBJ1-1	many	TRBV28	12	TGTGCCAGCAGCTCCCAGACAAGCAGAGCTTTCTTT	CASSSQTSRAFF
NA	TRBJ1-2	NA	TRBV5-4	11	TGTGCCAGCAGCTTGGGAGGAGGCTACACCTTC	CASSLGGGYTF
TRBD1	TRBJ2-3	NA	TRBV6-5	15	TGTGCCAGCAGACCTACAGGGGGCAGTTCAGATACGCAGTATTTT	CASRPTGGSSDTQYF
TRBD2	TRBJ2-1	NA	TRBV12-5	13	TGTGCTAGTAGGACTAGCGGGAGAGGTGGGCAGTTCTTC	CASRTSGRGGQFF
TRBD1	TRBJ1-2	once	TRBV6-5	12	TGTGCCAGCAGGACAGGGAGCTATGGCTACACCTTC	CASRTGSYGYTF
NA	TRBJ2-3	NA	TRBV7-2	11	TGTGCCAGCAGTTCAACAGATACGCAGTATTTT	CASSSTDTQYF
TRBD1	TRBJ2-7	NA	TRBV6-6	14	TGTGCCAGCAGACCCACGGGACAGACCTACGAGCAGTACTTC	CASRPTGQTYEQYF
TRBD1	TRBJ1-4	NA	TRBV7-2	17	TGTGCCAGCAGCCAGGGGCGGTTGGGGACAGGGGGCGAAAAACTGTTTTTT	CASSQGRLGTGGEKLFF
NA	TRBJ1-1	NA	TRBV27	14	TGTGCCAGCAGTACTAGGCGGGAGAACACTGAAGCTTTCTTT	CASSTRRENTEAFF
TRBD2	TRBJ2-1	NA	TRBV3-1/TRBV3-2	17	TGTGCCAGCAGCCACGGGACTAGCGGGAACCCCTACAATGAGCAGTTCTTC	CASSHGTSGNPYNEQFF
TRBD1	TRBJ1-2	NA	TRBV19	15	TGTGCCAGTAGTATGGAGACAGGGGGCTACTATGGCTACACCTTC	CASSMETGGYYGYTF
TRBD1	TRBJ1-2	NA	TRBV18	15	TGTGCCAGCTCACCAACCAGGGGGCAAAACTATGGCTACACCTTC	CASSPTRGQNYGYTF
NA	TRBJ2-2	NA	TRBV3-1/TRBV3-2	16	TGTGCCAGCAGCCAAAGAAGGACAACGAACACCGGGGAGCTGTTTTTT	CASSQRRTTNTGELFF
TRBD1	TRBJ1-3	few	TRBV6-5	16	TGTGCCAGCAGTTCGACAGGGGCCCTCTCTGGAAACACCATATATTTT	CASSSTGALSGNTIYF
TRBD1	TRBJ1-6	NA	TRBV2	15	TGTGCCAGCAGTGCGACAGGGAATTTCAATTCACCCCTCCACTTT	CASSATGNFNSPLHF
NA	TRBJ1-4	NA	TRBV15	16	TGTGCCACCAGCAGAATCACTCAGGGGACTAATGAAAAACTGTTTTTT	CATSRITQGTNEKLFF
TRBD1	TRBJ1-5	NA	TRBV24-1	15	TGTGCCACCAGTGACCGGACAGGGTTGGGTCAGCCCCAGCATTTT	CATSDRTGLGQPQHF
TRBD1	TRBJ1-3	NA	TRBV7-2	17	TGTGCCAGCAGCTTGTCCGGGACAGGAACCTCTGGAAACACCATATATTTT	CASSLSGTGTSGNTIYF
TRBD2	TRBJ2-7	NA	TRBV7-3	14	TGTGCCAGCAGCTTCGGGCCTAGCGGATACGAGCAGTACTTC	CASSFGPSGYEQYF
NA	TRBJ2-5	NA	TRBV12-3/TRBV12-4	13	TGTGCCAGCAGTTTTGACTTCCAAGAGACCCAGTACTTC	CASSFDFQETQYF
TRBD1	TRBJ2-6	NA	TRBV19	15	TGTGCCAGTAGGGGCAGGGGGTCTGGGGCCAACGTCCTGACTTTC	CASRGRGSGANVLTF
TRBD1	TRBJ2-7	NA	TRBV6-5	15	TGTGCCAGCAGATACCGGGACAGGGGGCAGTACGAGCAGTACTTC	CASRYRDRGQYEQYF
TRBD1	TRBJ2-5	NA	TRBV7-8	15	TGTGCCAGCAGCTCCATAGGGACAGCCCAAGAGACCCAGTACTTC	CASSSIGTAQETQYF
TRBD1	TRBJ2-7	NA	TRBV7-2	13	TGTGCCAGCAGACGGACAGGTGCCTACGAGCAGTACTTC	CASRRTGAYEQYF
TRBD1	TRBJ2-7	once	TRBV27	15	TGTGCCAGCAGTTCCATGGGACAGGGGGCGCAATCTCAGTACTTC	CASSSMGQGAQSQYF
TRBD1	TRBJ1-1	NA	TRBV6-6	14	TGTGCCAGCAGCCTCGGACAGGGGGCAACTGAAGCTTTCTTT	CASSLGQGATEAFF
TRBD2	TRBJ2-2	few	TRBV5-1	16	TGCGCCAGCAGCTTGGAAAGCGGGAGAAACACCGGGGAGCTGTTTTTT	CASSLESGRNTGELFF
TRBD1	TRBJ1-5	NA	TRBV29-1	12	TGCAGCGCTGGGACAGGGGCTCAGCCCCAGCATTTT	CSAGTGAQPQHF
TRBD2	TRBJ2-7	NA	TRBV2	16	TGTGCCAGCAGAAACCCTAGCGGGAGGACCGGCTACGAGCAGTACTTC	CASRNPSGRTGYEQYF
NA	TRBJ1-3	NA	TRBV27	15	TGTGCCAGCAGCACCTCCCGGGACTGGCGAAACACCATATATTTT	CASSTSRDWRNTIYF
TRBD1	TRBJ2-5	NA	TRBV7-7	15	TGTGCCAGCAGCTGGGGAGACAGGGGCGAAGAGACCCAGTACTTC	CASSWGDRGEETQYF